The source of this T cell receptor beta chain is a study of blood T cell repertoires in COVID-19. Study-wide background: Material from acute and convalescent COVID-19 was sourced from the United States, Italy and Spain.

Trimming stripped 0 bases from V and 14 bases from J, with 22 bases between. The CDR3 loop spans 16 amino acids. Germline values: CDR1 LGHNA, CDR2 YSLEER. Here immunoSEQ multiplex PCR was the method, and the copy in TCRdb shows in-frame clones only, minus some. The table has over 70,000 clones, about 74% seen once. Sequencing was carried out using peripheral blood. The TCR was taken from a man between 65 and 85 years old with COVID-19, enrolled during active disease. The chain has TRBV4-3 and TRBJ1-4, with D perhaps TRBD1 (6 bases). The CDR3 sequence: CASSQEPPPGTNLLFF. The CDR3 region has the DNA TGCGCCAGCAGCCAAGAGCCCCCCCCCGGGACAAATCTTCTGTTTTTT.